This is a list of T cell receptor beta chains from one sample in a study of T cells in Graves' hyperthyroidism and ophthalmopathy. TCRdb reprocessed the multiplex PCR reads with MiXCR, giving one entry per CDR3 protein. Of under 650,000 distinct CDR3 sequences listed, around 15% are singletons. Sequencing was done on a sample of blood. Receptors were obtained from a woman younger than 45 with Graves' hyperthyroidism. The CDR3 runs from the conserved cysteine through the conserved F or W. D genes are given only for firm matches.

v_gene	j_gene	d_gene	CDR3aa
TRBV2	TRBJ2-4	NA	CASSERVFLAKNIQYF
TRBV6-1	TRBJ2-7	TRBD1	CASTLRTGHSYEQYF
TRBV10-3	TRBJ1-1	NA	CAISEVNTEAFF
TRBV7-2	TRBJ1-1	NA	CASMGGAVNTEAFF
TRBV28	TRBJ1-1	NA	CASSLSREWGDTEAFF
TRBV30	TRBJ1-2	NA	CAWSVVGNGYTF
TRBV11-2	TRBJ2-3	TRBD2	CASSLEVGGDTQYF
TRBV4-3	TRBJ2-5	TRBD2	CASSLSAGDMAWETQYF
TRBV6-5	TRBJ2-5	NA	CASSYGETRRETQYF
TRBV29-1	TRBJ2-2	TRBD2	CSVEGGPNTGELFF
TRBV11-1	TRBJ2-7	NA	CASSRGRLSRRNDSYEQYF
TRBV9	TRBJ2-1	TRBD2	CASSVSGSIGDEQFF
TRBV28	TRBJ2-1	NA	CASSQVGGGYNEQFF
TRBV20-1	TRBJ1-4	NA	CSAPGAGKLFF
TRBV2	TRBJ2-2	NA	CARGNTRELFF
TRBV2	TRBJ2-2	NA	CASSYTSNGELFF
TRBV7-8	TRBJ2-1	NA	CASSYRPGQSYSGKYNEQFF
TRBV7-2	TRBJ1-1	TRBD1	CASSSQGAREAFF
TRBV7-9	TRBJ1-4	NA	CASSRRRNEKLFF
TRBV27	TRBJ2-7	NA	CASRESRERTYEQYF
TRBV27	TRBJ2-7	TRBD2	CASSLLASGTYEQYF
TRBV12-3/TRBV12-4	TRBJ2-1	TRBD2	CASSFLLARNEQFF
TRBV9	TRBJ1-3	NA	CASSGRRSEVGNTIYF
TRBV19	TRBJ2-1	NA	CASSIAGDEQFF
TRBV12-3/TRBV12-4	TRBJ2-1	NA	CASSGVTWSSYNEQFF
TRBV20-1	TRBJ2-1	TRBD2	CSARAGGPNEQFF
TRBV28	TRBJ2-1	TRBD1	CASSINRGPNEQFF
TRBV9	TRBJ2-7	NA	CASRRDFEVGEQYF
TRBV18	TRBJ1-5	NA	CASSPGAEFGNQPQHF
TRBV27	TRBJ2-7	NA	CASSFGMAPTTYEQYF
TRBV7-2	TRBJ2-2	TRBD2	CASSLGGRASGELFF
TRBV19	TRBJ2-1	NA	CASSLNREGEQFF
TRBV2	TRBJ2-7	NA	CASSPRRTPGEQYF
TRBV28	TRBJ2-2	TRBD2	CASLAGRVGELFF
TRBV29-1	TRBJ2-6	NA	CSVSVSGANVLTF
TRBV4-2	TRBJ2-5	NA	CASSRDPKETQYF
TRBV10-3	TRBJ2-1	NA	CAFPSGCRTGTPNEQFF
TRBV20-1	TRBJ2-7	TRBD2	CSALTSGRAYSYEQYF
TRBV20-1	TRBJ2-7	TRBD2	CSARATSGLPYEQYF
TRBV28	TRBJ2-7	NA	CASSLPGATYEQYF
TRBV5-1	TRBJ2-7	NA	CASSLASRGDNPYEQYF
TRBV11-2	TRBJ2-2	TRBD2	CASSRHPASGDTGELFF
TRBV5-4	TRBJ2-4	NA	CASSDRRGQNIQYF
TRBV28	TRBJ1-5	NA	CASRDSRNQPQHF
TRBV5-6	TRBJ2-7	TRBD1	CASSLILHRGRYEQYF
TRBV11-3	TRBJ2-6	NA	CASSSGRYGANVLTF
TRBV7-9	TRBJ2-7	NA	CASSPGAGSGQYF
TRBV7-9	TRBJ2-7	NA	CASSLEVQGPYEQYF
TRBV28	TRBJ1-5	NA	CASSLSTEYSNQPQHF
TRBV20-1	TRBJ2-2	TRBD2	CSAGYVVAGVVTGELFF
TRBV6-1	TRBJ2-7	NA	CAGSEEGGVYEQYF
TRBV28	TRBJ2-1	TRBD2	CASSTPREGLSNEQFF
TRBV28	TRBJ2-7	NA	CASSLYGYEQYF
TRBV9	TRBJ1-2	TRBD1	CASSGGGTGLYGYTF
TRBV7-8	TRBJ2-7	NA	CASSLEAGGTYEQYF
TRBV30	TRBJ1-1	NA	CAWIRNTEAFF
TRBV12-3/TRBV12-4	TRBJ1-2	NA	CASNLEGGGYTF
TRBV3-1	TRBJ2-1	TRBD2	CASSSWEGPSYNEQFF
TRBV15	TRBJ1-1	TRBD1	CATSSDLGQAHTEAFF